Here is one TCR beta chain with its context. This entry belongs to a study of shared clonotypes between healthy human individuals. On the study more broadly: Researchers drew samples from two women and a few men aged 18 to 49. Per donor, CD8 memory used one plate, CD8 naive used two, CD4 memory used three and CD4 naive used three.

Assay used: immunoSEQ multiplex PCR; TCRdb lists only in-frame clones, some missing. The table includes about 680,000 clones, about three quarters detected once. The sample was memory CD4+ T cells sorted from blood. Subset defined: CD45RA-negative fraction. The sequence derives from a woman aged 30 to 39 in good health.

DNA for the CDR3: TGTGCCAGCAGCTTGCCCCCGGGACAGGGACGGGAGCAGTACTTC. Amino acids: CASSLPPGQGREQYF. This rearrangement joins TRBV5-6 to TRBJ2-7, with TRBD1 matching over 9 bases. The CDR3 runs to 15 residues. V lost 1 base, J lost 7 bases, and 9 bases stayed unmatched. Germline-derived CDR1 and CDR2 are SGHDT and YYEEEE.